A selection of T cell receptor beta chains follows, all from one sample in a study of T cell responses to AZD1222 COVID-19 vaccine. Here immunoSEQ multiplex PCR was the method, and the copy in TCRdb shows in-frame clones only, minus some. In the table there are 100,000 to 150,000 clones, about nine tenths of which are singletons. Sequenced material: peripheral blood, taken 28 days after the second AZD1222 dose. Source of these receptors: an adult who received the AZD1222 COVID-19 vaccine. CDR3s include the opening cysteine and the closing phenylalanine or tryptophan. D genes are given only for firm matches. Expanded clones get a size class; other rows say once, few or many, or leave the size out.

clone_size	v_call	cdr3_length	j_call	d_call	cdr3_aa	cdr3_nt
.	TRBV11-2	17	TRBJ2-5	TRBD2	CASSYRRVSGRQETQYF	TGTGCCAGCAGTTACCGCCGGGTTAGCGGGCGACAAGAGACCCAGTACTTC
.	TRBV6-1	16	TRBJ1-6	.	CASSEDAGAPDSPLHF	TGTGCCAGCAGTGAAGATGCGGGCGCCCCGGATTCACCCCTCCACTTT
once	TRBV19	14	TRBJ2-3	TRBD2	CASTRESHTDTQYF	TGTGCCAGTACGCGGGAGAGCCACACAGATACGCAGTATTTT
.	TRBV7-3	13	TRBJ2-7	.	CASGDSSSSEQYF	TGTGCCAGCGGAGACAGTAGCTCTTCCGAGCAGTACTTC
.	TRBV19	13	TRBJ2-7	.	CASSRDRGSEHYF	TGTGCCAGTTCCCGGGACCGAGGAAGTGAGCATTACTTC
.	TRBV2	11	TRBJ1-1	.	CASNVQEEAFF	TGTGCCAGCAACGTACAGGAAGAAGCTTTCTTT
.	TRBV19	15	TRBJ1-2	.	CASSALGQLDYGYTF	TGTGCCAGTAGTGCCCTCGGACAGCTGGACTATGGCTACACCTTC
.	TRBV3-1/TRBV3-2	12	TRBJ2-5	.	CASSQPAKTQYF	TGTGCCAGCAGCCAGCCGGCGAAGACCCAGTACTTC
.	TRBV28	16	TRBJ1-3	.	CASSSPGGRAGNTIYF	TGTGCCAGCAGCTCCCCCGGAGGTCGGGCTGGAAACACCATATATTTT
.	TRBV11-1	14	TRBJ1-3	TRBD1	CASSDGQGIGAIYF	TGTGCCAGCAGCGACGGACAGGGGATTGGGGCCATATATTTT
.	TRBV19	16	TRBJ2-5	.	CASSSETGTLQETQYF	TGTGCCAGTAGTAGCGAAACAGGGACCCTACAAGAGACCCAGTACTTC
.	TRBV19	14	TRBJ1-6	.	CASSMRQSNSPLHF	TGTGCCAGTAGTATGCGACAGAGTAATTCACCCCTCCACTTT
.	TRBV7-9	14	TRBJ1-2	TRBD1	CASGDRGIHYGYTF	TGTGCCAGCGGAGACAGGGGCATTCATTATGGCTACACCTTC
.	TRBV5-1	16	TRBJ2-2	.	CASNPMAGSNTGELFF	TGCGCCAGCAACCCAATGGCAGGGTCGAACACCGGGGAGCTGTTTTTT
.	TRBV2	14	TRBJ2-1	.	CASSEGAELREQFF	TGTGCCAGCAGTGAGGGGGCCGAGCTTCGGGAGCAGTTCTTC